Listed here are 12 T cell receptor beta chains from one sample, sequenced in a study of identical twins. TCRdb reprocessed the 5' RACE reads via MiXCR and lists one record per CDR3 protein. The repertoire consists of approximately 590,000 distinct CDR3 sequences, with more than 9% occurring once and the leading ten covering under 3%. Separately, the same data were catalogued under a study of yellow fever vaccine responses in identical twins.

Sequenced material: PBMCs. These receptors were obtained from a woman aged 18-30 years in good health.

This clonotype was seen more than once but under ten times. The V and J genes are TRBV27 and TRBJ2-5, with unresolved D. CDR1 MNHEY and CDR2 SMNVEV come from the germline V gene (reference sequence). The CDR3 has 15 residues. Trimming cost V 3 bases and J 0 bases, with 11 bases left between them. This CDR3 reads CASSFKASNQETQYF. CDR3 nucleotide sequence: TGTGCCAGCAGTTTCAAAGCGTCAAACCAAGAGACCCAGTACTTC.

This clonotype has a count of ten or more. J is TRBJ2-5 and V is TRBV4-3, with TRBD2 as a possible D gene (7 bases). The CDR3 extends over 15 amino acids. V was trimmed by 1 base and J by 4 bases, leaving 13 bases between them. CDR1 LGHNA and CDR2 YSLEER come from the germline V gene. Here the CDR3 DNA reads TGCGCCAGCAGCCAAGTGGGAGGGGGGGGAGAGACCCAGTACTTC. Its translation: CASSQVGGGGETQYF.

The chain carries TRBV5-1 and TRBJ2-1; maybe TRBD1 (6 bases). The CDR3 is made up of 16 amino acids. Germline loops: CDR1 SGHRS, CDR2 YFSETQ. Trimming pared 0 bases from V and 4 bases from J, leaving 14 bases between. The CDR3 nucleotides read TGCGCCAGCAGCTTGGACAGGGTTCGGGGTTACAATGAGCAGTTCTTC. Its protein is CASSLDRVRGYNEQFF.

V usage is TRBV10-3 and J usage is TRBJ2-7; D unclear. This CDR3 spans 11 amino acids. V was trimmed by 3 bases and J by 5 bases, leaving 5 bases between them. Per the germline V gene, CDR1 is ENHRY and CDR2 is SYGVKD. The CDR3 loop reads CAISDGDEQYF. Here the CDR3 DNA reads TGTGCCATCAGTGACGGAGACGAGCAGTACTTC.

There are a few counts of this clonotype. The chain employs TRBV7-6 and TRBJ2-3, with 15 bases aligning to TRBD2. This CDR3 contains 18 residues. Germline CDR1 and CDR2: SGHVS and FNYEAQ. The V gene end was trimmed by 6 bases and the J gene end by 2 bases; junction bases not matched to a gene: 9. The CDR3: CASSPGLAGGPHTDTQYF. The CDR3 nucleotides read TGTGCCAGCAGTCCGGGACTAGCGGGAGGACCCCACACAGATACGCAGTATTTT.

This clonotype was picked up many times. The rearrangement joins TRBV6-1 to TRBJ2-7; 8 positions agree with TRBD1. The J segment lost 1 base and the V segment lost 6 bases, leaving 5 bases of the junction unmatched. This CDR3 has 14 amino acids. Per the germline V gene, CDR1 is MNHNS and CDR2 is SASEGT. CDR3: CASRDRVLSYEQYF. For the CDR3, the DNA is TGTGCCAGCAGGGACAGGGTCCTATCCTACGAGCAGTACTTC.

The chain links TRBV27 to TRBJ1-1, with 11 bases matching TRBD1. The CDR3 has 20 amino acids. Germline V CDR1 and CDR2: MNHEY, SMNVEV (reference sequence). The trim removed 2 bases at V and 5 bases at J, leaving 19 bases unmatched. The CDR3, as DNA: TGTGCCAGCAGTTTAGAGCCCCCTTTGGGGACAGGGGGGGTTCGTACTGAAGCTTTCTTT. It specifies CASSLEPPLGTGGVRTEAFF.

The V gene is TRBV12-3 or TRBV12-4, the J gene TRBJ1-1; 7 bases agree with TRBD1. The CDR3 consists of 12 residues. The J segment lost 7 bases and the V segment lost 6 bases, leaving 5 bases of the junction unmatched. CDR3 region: CASSRGGSEAFF. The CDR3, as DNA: TGTGCCAGCAGCCGAGGGGGCAGTGAAGCTTTCTTT.

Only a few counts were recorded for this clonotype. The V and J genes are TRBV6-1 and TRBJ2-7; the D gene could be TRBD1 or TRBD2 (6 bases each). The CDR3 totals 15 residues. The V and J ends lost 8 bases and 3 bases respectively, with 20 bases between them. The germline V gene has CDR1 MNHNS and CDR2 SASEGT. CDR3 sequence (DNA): TGTGCCAGCTGGGGGGCAATAGCGGATGACTACGAGCAGTACTTC. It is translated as CASWGAIADDYEQYF.

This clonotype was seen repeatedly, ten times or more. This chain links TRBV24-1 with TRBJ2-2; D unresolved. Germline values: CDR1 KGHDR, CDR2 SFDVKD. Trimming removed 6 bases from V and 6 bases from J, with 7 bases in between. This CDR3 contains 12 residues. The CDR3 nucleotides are TGTGCCACCAGTCCCTTTTCCGGGGAGCTGTTTTTT. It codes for CATSPFSGELFF.

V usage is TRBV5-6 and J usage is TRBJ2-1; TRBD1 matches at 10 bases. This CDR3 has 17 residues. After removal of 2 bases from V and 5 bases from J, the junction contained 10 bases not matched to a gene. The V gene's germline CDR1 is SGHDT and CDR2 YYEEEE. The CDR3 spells CASSFTKAGTGDNEQFF. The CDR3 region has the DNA TGTGCCAGCAGCTTTACAAAAGCCGGGACAGGGGACAATGAGCAGTTCTTC.

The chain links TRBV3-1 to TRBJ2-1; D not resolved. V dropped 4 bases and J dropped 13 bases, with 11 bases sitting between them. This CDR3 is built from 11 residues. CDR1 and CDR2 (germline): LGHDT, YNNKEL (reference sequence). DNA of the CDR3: TGTGCCAGCAGCCGGAGTAAAAGACAGTTCTTC. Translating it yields CASSRSKRQFF.